This T cell receptor beta chain came from a study of blood T cell repertoires in COVID-19 (dated by TCRdb to about 2020). As for the study more broadly: The collaborator samples originated in the United States, Italy and Spain and spanned the acute and convalescent phases of COVID-19. The prospective study material was composed of cDNA or gDNA derived from T cells, B-cell-depleted T cells, or PBMCs. A de-identified subject ID, COVID-19 status, age in years and sex were almost always included in the sample metadata. The dataset comprised deeply sampled blood TCRbeta repertoires from subjects exposed to, actively infected with, or recovered from COVID-19. The repertoires were made available in a free public database intended to serve as a resource for research on the immune response to SARS-CoV-2. Where available, HLA class I and class II types were obtained from metadata supplied by the sample provider rather than from assay-based typing. The samples were drawn from two sources: the first 160 participants of the ongoing ImmuneRACE study, and fewer than 1,500 subjects contributed by 6 global collaborators. The research as a whole found: The amount of clinical and demographic metadata varied by source and participant and was provided uncurated.

TCRbeta CDR3 regions were amplified from genomic DNA by means of the immunoSEQ Assay, a bias-controlled multiplex PCR. The source study handled its data this way. The number of nucleated cells in each sample was estimated by amplification of reference gene primers within the assay. To quantify the absolute abundance of each unique TCRbeta CDR3 rearrangement, sequence reads were collapsed and filtered. For each sample, productive Simpson clonality was calculated by taking the square root of Simpson's diversity index across productive rearrangements. This immuneACCESS table, as held by TCRdb, lists in-frame sequences with V and J called but not all clones. Of the missing ones, under half trace to an unresolved V gene in checked studies; the others have no known cause. V and J calls and clone size are as listed in that table; D and trimming were resolved from the DNA. The sample table records over 200,000 clones; approximately 90% of these occur just once. The ten largest clones capture less than 3.5% of the sample.

The germline V gene yields SGHDN for CDR1 and FVKESK for CDR2. From cysteine to phenylalanine, the CDR3 is 16 amino acids long. Only the CDR3 portion is preserved as DNA: 48 bases, with reading frame beginning at the first base. Trimming leaves V shorter by 4 bases and J shorter by 4 bases, with the junction holding 9 bases beyond the gene matches. For this clone: Its antigen target is currently unknown. Nothing much larger sits one base from this clone, and base qualities are not available.

One collaborating source in Seattle enrolled patients during active infection and followed them longitudinally through the course of disease. The collaborating institutions used their own protocols to collect whole blood in K2EDTA tubes. Collaborator samples were shipped for TCRbeta analysis as frozen whole blood, isolated PBMCs, or DNA extracted from either sample type. The TCR sequence derives from a young man with COVID-19, enrolled during active disease. The sequenced sample was peripheral blood. This sequence uses TRBV14 and TRBJ2-1; 8 bases in between match TRBD2. The DNA sequence is as follows: TGTGCCAGCAGCCCTTTAGCGGGGACCCCATACAATGAGCAGTTCTTC. It codes for CASSPLAGTPYNEQFF.